Listed below are T cell receptor beta chains from one sample, sequenced in a study of cytotoxic CD8 clonotypes in ibrutinib-treated CLL. Here immunoSEQ multiplex PCR was the method, and the copy in TCRdb shows in-frame clones only, minus some. Of around 77,000 clones listed, more than 70% were seen once; the top ten hold around 7.6%. The sequenced sample was PBMCs, obtained at disease progression, from a patient treated with ibrutinib. Every receptor here comes from a human donor with chronic lymphocytic leukemia. Each CDR3 is given without its conserved first and last residue. The D gene is left open where the match is weak.

>TRBV19|TRBD1|TRBJ2-7
ASSIGVGQGYEQY
>TRBV28|TRBD1|TRBJ2-2
ASNPGTGVNTGELF
>TRBV4-1|TRBD1|TRBJ2-7
ASSPPTGKDEQY
>TRBV6-6|TRBD1|TRBJ1-5
ASKAIDRGNQPQH
>TRBV7-9|TRBD1|TRBJ1-6
ASSVGQSSSYNSPLH
>TRBV30|TRBD2|TRBJ2-1
AWSPPTSGSGF
>TRBV11-3|-|TRBJ2-3
ASSPGGPLSDTQY
>TRBV6-1|TRBD1|TRBJ1-5
ASSEATGMRQPQH
>TRBV6-5|-|TRBJ2-3
ASKIGKKQY
>TRBV29-1|-|TRBJ2-2
SARDLGELF
>TRBV19|-|TRBJ2-1
ASKSGFHEQF
>TRBV10-3|TRBD2|TRBJ2-7
ASRQTSGSYEQY
>TRBV2|-|TRBJ1-5
ASSYDQPQH
>TRBV21-1|-|TRBJ2-5
ASSKGSGQETQY
>TRBV7-9|TRBD1|TRBJ1-1
ASSEGTGLVEAF
>TRBV12-5|-|TRBJ2-5
ASGLGQPQETQY
>TRBV13|-|TRBJ2-7
ASSIPARGPREQY
>TRBV15|-|TRBJ1-2
ATSREPTGNYGYT
>TRBV30|-|TRBJ1-5
AWSYNRFLLGVSNQPQH
>TRBV29-1|-|TRBJ1-6
SVSVGAPNSPLH
>TRBV4-2|-|TRBJ1-2
ASSQGQRTYGYT
>TRBV19|-|TRBJ2-1
ASSIQQSSYNEQF
>TRBV2|-|TRBJ1-1
ASSAGYTEAF
>TRBV7-9|TRBD1|TRBJ2-7
ASSLGFPGQGGYEQY
>TRBV19|TRBD1|TRBJ1-5
ASSRKGQGAGQPQH
>TRBV11-2|TRBD2|TRBJ2-7
ASTLGLAGAGSYEQY
>TRBV2|-|TRBJ1-2
ASSGTYYGYT
>TRBV9|-|TRBJ2-1
ASSVAGTTLLEQF
>TRBV7-6|-|TRBJ2-4
ASSLGGIKNIQY
>TRBV11-3|-|TRBJ2-7
ASSTRESYEQY
>TRBV6-4|-|TRBJ1-1
ASSERDVGGEAF
>TRBV21-1|-|TRBJ1-4
ASSKGRNCGNEKLF
>TRBV5-1|TRBD2|TRBJ2-7
ASSLGVDSGNYEQY
>TRBV29-1|TRBD1|TRBJ2-3
SVMGQIGDTQY
>TRBV2|-|TRBJ1-4
ASRRTDEKLF
>TRBV18|-|TRBJ2-7
ASSPPALSYEQY
>TRBV19|TRBD2|TRBJ2-7
ASSPPSGRYEQY
>TRBV29-1|TRBD2|TRBJ2-7
SVEDPTSGSSYEQY
>TRBV2|TRBD1|TRBJ1-5
ASSERDRLNHSNQPQH
>TRBV5-4|-|TRBJ2-5
ASSRLNRETQY
>TRBV18|TRBD1|TRBJ2-7
ASSRIGQGGAYEQY